This T cell receptor (beta chain) emerged from a study of cytomegalovirus exposure and HLA in healthy donors. The table lists this clone with a few counts. V was pared by 0 bases and J by 4 bases, with 18 bases between. This CDR3 is built from 17 residues. Per germline, CDR1 SGHAT and CDR2 FQNNGV. The data were produced by immunoSEQ multiplex PCR, yet TCRdb's version contains in-frame clones alone and is incomplete. This sample has roughly 130,000 clones, with less than 90% found just once. The source material was PBMCs. The V gene is TRBV11-2, the J gene TRBJ1-1; a possible D gene is TRBD1 (6 bases). The sequence was obtained from a man between 18 and 29 years old in good health and CMV-seronegative. As DNA, the CDR3 is TGTGCCAGCAGCTTAGATCAGGGGTCACCCAAGGCCACTGAAGCTTTCTTT. This translates into CASSLDQGSPKATEAFF.